This T cell receptor (beta chain) derives from a study of blood T cell repertoires in COVID-19. Method: immunoSEQ multiplex PCR; TCRdb's copy keeps in-frame clones and lacks some. The sample has fewer than 120,000 clones; approximately 80% are singletons. The V gene's germline CDR1 is SGHTA and CDR2 FQGNSA. V was clipped by 2 bases and J by 2 bases; unmatched bases: 4. The CDR3 totals 16 residues. This clonotype was obtained from a woman in her sixties or seventies with acute or convalescent COVID-19. This chain links TRBV7-2 with TRBJ1-5, with 9 bases lining up with TRBD1. Sequencing input: peripheral blood. CDR3 DNA sequence: TGTGCCAGCAGCTTAACAGGGGGCTTGGGCAATCAGCCCCAGCATTTT. Residues: CASSLTGGLGNQPQHF.